Listed here are 32 T cell receptor beta chains from one sample, sequenced in a study of T-cell memory formation after mild COVID-19. One entry per CDR3 protein, called by TCRdb with MiXCR from the 5' RACE reads. This sample has about 560,000 distinct CDR3 sequences; roughly a sixth occur once, and the top ten carry roughly 7.7%. Sequencing was performed on PBMCs or a T cell subset sorted from them (not recorded which). Receptor source: an adult woman who had mild COVID-19 (a few samples of this study predate the infection). Cell type and time point are not known.

This chain joins TRBV5-4 and TRBJ1-6; D possibly corresponds to TRBD1 (5 bases). CDR1 and CDR2 (germline): SGHNT, YYREEE (reference sequence). This CDR3 has 15 residues. The V end lost 1 base, the J end lost 6 bases, and 11 bases lay between the germline ends. The CDR3 DNA reads as TGTGCCAGCAGCTTGTACAGGCGCTCTAATTCACCCCTCCACTTT. This sequence encodes CASSLYRRSNSPLHF.

This clonotype was observed a handful of times. J is TRBJ2-3 and V is TRBV3-1; no reliable D call. The CDR3 covers 15 residues. In germline, CDR1 is LGHDT, CDR2 YNNKEL (reference sequence). The germline V and J ends were trimmed by 1 base and 2 bases, with 10 bases remaining between them. The CDR3 sequence is CASSQGGTYTDTQYF. As DNA, the CDR3 is TGTGCCAGCAGCCAAGGCGGTACATACACAGATACGCAGTATTTT.

There are a few counts of this clonotype. The chain joins TRBV5-1 to TRBJ2-1, with D perhaps TRBD2 (7 bases). Germline V gene lookup returns CDR1 SGHRS and CDR2 YFSETQ. The CDR3 length is 16 residues. V was cut by 4 bases and J by 3 bases, with 17 bases left in between. This CDR3 reads CASSPGGLTGYNEQFF. Written as DNA, the CDR3 is TGCGCCAGCAGCCCCGGGGGGCTGACCGGCTACAATGAGCAGTTCTTC. Filled out from reference TRBV5-1 and TRBJ2-1, the complete variable domain reads KAGVTQTPRYLIKTRGQQVTLSCSPISGHRSVSWYQQTPGQGLQFLFEYFSETQRNKGNFPGRFSGRQFSNSRSEMNVSTLELGDSALYLCASSPGGLTGYNEQFFGPGTRLTVL.

This clonotype has a count of ten or more. V is TRBV7-2 and J is TRBJ1-6; D call uncertain. V was clipped by 0 bases and J by 7 bases, with 7 bases between them. This CDR3 comprises 14 residues. CDR1 is SGHTA and CDR2 is FQGNSA in the germline V gene. CDR3 nucleotide sequence: TGTGCCAGCAGCTTAGCAGGGCTAAATTCACCCCTCCACTTT. This sequence encodes CASSLAGLNSPLHF.

The CDR3 DNA follows: TGTGCCAGCTCACCCACGGCGGGGTTGGCCCGGGAGACCCAGTACTTC. It encodes CASSPTAGLARETQYF. The V and J genes are TRBV18 and TRBJ2-5; the D gene is possibly TRBD2 (6 bases). This CDR3 has 16 residues. The germline gives CDR1 KGHSH, CDR2 LQKENI. Trimming shortened V by 3 bases and J by 5 bases, and 19 bases separated the two germline ends.

The chain carries TRBV18 and TRBJ2-4; 8 bases line up with TRBD1. The CDR3 is 14 amino acids. Trimming took 6 bases from V and 8 from J; bases not matched to a gene: 9. Per the germline V gene, CDR1 is KGHSH and CDR2 is LQKENI. The CDR3 nucleotides read TGTGCCAGCTCGGTCGCTCAGGGGGCAGACATTCAGTACTTC. Translated, it gives CASSVAQGADIQYF.

There are a few counts of this clonotype. This chain uses TRBV5-4 with TRBJ1-6; weak D call: TRBD1 (5 bases). The CDR3 loop spans 16 amino acids. Germline V gene sequence: CDR1 SGHNT, CDR2 YYREEE (reference sequence). V lost 4 bases and J lost 1, with 12 bases in between. CDR3 residues: CASSNDQGSYNSPLHF. CDR3 in DNA: TGTGCCAGCAGCAATGATCAGGGTTCCTATAATTCACCCCTCCACTTT.

This chain connects TRBV5-1 to TRBJ2-1; 11 positions match TRBD2. CDR1 and CDR2 (germline): SGHRS, YFSETQ. V lost 1 base and J lost 9; bases outside the gene matches: 6. CDR3 length: 15 residues. The CDR3 loop reads CASSLSSGGVGEQFF. The CDR3 DNA is TGCGCCAGCAGCTTGAGTAGCGGGGGGGTCGGTGAGCAGTTCTTC.

This chain connects TRBV25-1 to TRBJ1-2; D gene uncertain. Trimming removed 3 bases from V and 4 bases from J, with 9 bases in between. The length of the CDR3 is 13 residues. CDR1 is MGHDK, CDR2 SYGVNS, per germline. This chain's CDR3 is CASSDQGPYGYTF. DNA for the CDR3: TGTGCCAGCAGTGACCAAGGACCCTATGGCTACACCTTC.

The chain uses TRBV12-2 and TRBJ1-3; the table names TRBD1, a call not compared with the DNA. TRBV12-2 is deemed a pseudogene. The CDR3 contains 18 residues. CDR3 protein: CASRLVWAGAFSGNTIYF. CDR3 DNA: TGTGCAAGTCGCTTAGTTTGGGCAGGGGCCTTCTCTGGAAACACCATATATTTT.

This clonotype was observed a handful of times. Mismatch with germline at one junction end may stem from a read error. The gene calls are TRBV30 and TRBJ2-7; 10 nucleotides agree with TRBD1. Germline V gene data show CDR1 as GTSNPN and CDR2 as SVGIG (reference sequence). The CDR3 totals 13 residues. The CDR3: CAGSGDRGYEQYF. CDR3 sequence (DNA): TGTGCCGGGAGTGGGGACAGGGGATACGAGCAGTACTTC.

The sample holds a few counts of this clonotype. The chain has TRBV4-3 and TRBJ1-2; D not resolved. The V end lost 5 bases, the J end lost 10 bases, and 11 bases lay between the germline ends. This CDR3 comprises 11 residues. CDR1 and CDR2 (germline): LGHNA, YSLEER. The CDR3 nucleotides read TGCGCCAGCAGCGACCGACGTGTCTACACCTTC. Amino acids: CASSDRRVYTF.

This clonotype turned up a few times. The chain employs TRBV6-2 or TRBV6-3 and TRBJ2-7; 8 nucleotides align to TRBD1. The germline V gene encodes CDR1 MNHEY and CDR2 SVGEGT. This CDR3 has 13 residues. V lost 2 bases to trimming and J lost 6 bases; unmatched junction nucleotides: 3. The CDR3 sequence: CASSYAGGFEQYF. The DNA of the CDR3 is TGTGCCAGCAGTTACGCAGGGGGCTTCGAGCAGTACTTC.

This clonotype was counted only a few times. CDR3 protein: CASSPHGSGVTGELFF. The DNA of the CDR3 is TGTGCCAGCAGCCCCCATGGTTCAGGGGTTACCGGGGAGCTGTTTTTT. The chain uses TRBV7-3 and TRBJ2-2, with D possibly being TRBD1 (6 bases). This CDR3 is built from 16 residues. Germline-derived CDR1 and CDR2 are SGHTA and FQGTGA. The V gene lost 5 bases and the J gene lost 5 bases, with 18 bases spanning the gap.

The chain combines TRBV12-3 or TRBV12-4 with TRBJ1-4, with unresolved D. This CDR3 is 13 amino acids long. The V end was cut by 2 bases, the J end by 8 bases, with 9 bases between. The CDR3 DNA reads TGTGCCAGCAGTTTAAGAGTTTTCGAAAAACTGTTTTTT. Protein: CASSLRVFEKLFF.

V is TRBV29-1 and J is TRBJ2-7, with 9 bases lining up with TRBD1. Per the germline V gene, CDR1 is SQVTM and CDR2 is ANQGSEA. V trimming: 6 bases; J trimming: 2 bases; junction bases outside the gene matches: 8. CDR3 length: 14 amino acids. In nucleotides, the CDR3 is TGCAGCGTGGAACGGGACAGGGTTCCCTACGAGCAGTACTTC. It translates to CSVERDRVPYEQYF.

This clonotype has only a few counts. V usage is TRBV6-2 or TRBV6-3 and J usage is TRBJ1-1; 9 nucleotides match TRBD1. V gave up 6 bases and J gave up 4 bases; unmatched junction bases: 3. Germline V lookup: CDR1 MNHEY, CDR2 SVGEGT. The CDR3 length is 13 residues. The CDR3 bases are TGTGCCAGCAGACAGACAGGGGGCACTGAAGCTTTCTTT. Protein product: CASRQTGGTEAFF.

This clonotype was recorded a few times. This CDR3 reads CASSLPGQGIETQYF. DNA of the CDR3: TGTGCCAGCAGTCTGCCGGGACAGGGGATAGAGACCCAGTACTTC. The chain uses TRBV12-3 or TRBV12-4 and TRBJ2-5, with 10 positions matching TRBD1. There are 15 residues in the CDR3. V lost 5 bases, J lost 4 bases, and 7 bases stayed unmatched.

There are many counts of this clonotype. The gene calls are TRBV20-1 and TRBJ2-4; 10 bases map to TRBD2. V shed 3 bases, J shed 0 bases, and the junction held 2 bases outside the gene matches. Germline assignment: CDR1 DFQATT and CDR2 SNEGSKA (reference sequence). CDR3 length: 15 residues. CDR3 bases: TGCAGTGCTAGTTCTAGCGGGGGAGCCAAAAACATTCAGTACTTC. Amino acid sequence: CSASSSGGAKNIQYF.

This clonotype was detected ten times or more. This sequence joins TRBV12-3 or TRBV12-4 and TRBJ1-2; a weak D match, TRBD1 (6 bases). V was trimmed by 5 bases and J by 8 bases, leaving 24 bases between them. The CDR3 sequence is 16 residues long. This chain's CDR3 is CASSPQILGRGKGYTF. The CDR3 DNA reads as TGTGCCAGCAGTCCTCAAATCTTGGGCAGGGGAAAAGGCTACACCTTC.

This rearrangement joins TRBV7-2 to TRBJ1-2; the D gene is possibly TRBD1 (5 bases). The CDR3 spans 13 residues. The V gene lost 5 bases and the J gene lost 2 bases, with 9 bases spanning the gap. CDR1 is SGHTA and CDR2 is FQGNSA in the germline V gene. CDR3 in amino acids: CASSRGVNYGYTF. For the CDR3, the DNA is TGTGCCAGCAGCCGGGGGGTAAACTATGGCTACACCTTC.

This clonotype was detected many times. V usage is TRBV7-8 and J usage is TRBJ2-7; D is unclear. Germline-derived CDR1 and CDR2 are SGHVS and FQNEAQ. V was trimmed by 1 base and J by 7 bases, leaving 5 bases between them. The CDR3 has 11 residues. The CDR3 region has the DNA TGTGCCAGCAGCTTAGGACCGGAGCAGTACTTC. This encodes CASSLGPEQYF.

The V gene is TRBV28, the J gene TRBJ2-2, with 10 bases aligning to TRBD2. The trim removed 4 bases at V and 6 bases at J, leaving 8 bases unmatched. The CDR3 has 16 residues. Germline CDR1 MDHEN, CDR2 SYDVKM. The CDR3 loop is CASSSASGSRAGELFF. In nucleotides, the CDR3 is TGTGCCAGCAGTTCCGCTAGCGGGAGTAGGGCCGGGGAGCTGTTTTTT. Drawing the rest from reference TRBV28 and TRBJ2-2, the complete variable domain is DVKVTQSSRYLVKRTGEKVFLECVQDMDHENMFWYRQDPGLGLRLIYFSYDVKMKEKGDIPEGYSVSREKKERFSLILESASTNQTSMYLCASSSASGSRAGELFFGEGSRLTVL.

The chain links TRBV5-1 to TRBJ2-1; 8 nucleotides align to TRBD1. This CDR3 region has 13 residues. V dropped 2 bases and J dropped 13; count of bases not matched to a gene: 8. The germline V gene has CDR1 SGHRS and CDR2 YFSETQ. In DNA, the CDR3 is TGCGCCAGCAGCTTAGTGGACAGGGTTGATCAGTTCTTC. As protein: CASSLVDRVDQFF.

This clonotype was detected a few times. The chain carries TRBV5-5 and TRBJ1-1; D may be TRBD1 (6 bases). Germline CDR1 is SGHKS and CDR2 is YYEKEE (reference sequence). V was shortened by 1 base and J by 4 bases, with 11 bases between the two germline ends. CDR3 length equals 14 residues. The CDR3 DNA reads as TGTGCCAGCAGCTTGACAGGGCGGAGCACTGAAGCTTTCTTT. Its protein product is CASSLTGRSTEAFF.

This chain joins TRBV12-3 or TRBV12-4 and TRBJ2-3, with 9 bases aligning to TRBD2. V was clipped by 5 bases and J by 6 bases; unmatched bases: 15. The length of the CDR3 is 17 residues. The CDR3 spells CASSPWGSGRLMDTQYF. DNA of the CDR3: TGTGCCAGCAGTCCCTGGGGTAGCGGGAGACTTATGGATACGCAGTATTTT.

This clonotype was observed at least ten times. This rearrangement joins TRBV20-1 to TRBJ1-2, with TRBD1 matching 8 bases. This CDR3 has 12 amino acids. V lost 5 bases to trimming and J lost 2 bases; unmatched junction nucleotides: 1. The germline V gene encodes CDR1 DFQATT and CDR2 SNEGSKA (reference sequence). The CDR3 DNA is TGCAGTGCTCGGACAGGGAACTATGGCTACACCTTC. This codes for CSARTGNYGYTF.

The chain uses TRBV11-2 and TRBJ1-1; D unclear. Looked up from germline, CDR1 is SGHAT and CDR2 is FQNNGV. Trimming removed 2 bases at V and 1 base at J, with 8 bases between. The CDR3 totals 14 residues. CDR3 bases: TGTGCCAGCAGCTTACAGGTGGGGAACACTGAAGCTTTCTTT. Residues: CASSLQVGNTEAFF. Filled out from reference TRBV11-2 and TRBJ1-1, the complete variable domain reads EAGVAQSPRYKIIEKRQSVAFWCNPISGHATLYWYQQILGQGPKLLIQFQNNGVVDDSQLPKDRFSAERLKGVDSTLKIQPAKLEDSAVYLCASSLQVGNTEAFFGQGTRLTVV.

The chain couples TRBV4-2 to TRBJ2-5; 9 bases align to TRBD1. CDR1 and CDR2 from the germline V gene are LGHNA and YNFKEQ. The CDR3 is 15 residues long. Germline trimming cut 1 base from V and 5 bases from J; bases unmatched to any gene: 5. CDR3 sequence (DNA): TGTGCCAGCAGCCAAGTATTAGGACAGGGGGAGACCCAGTACTTC. This sequence encodes CASSQVLGQGETQYF.

The J gene is TRBJ1-3, the V gene TRBV12-3 or TRBV12-4; D not resolved. This CDR3 spans 14 amino acids. The ends were cut back, 5 bases at V and 5 bases at J, with 13 bases in the middle. The CDR3 sequence: CASSPDGRRNTIYF. CDR3 bases: TGTGCCAGCAGTCCGGACGGACGAAGAAACACCATATATTTT.

This clonotype has more than one count but fewer than ten. The chain employs TRBV14 and TRBJ2-5; 10 bases match TRBD1. The CDR3 runs 16 residues. Trimming cost V 2 bases and J 5 bases; bases outside gene matches: 8. CDR1 SGHDN and CDR2 FVKESK come from the germline V gene. The CDR3 DNA reads TGTGCCAGCAGCCAAAGGACAGGGGGATGGGAGGAGACCCAGTACTTC. Its translation: CASSQRTGGWEETQYF.

This clonotype was observed a handful of times. This chain connects TRBV7-8 to TRBJ2-7; 7 nucleotides match TRBD1. Germline V gene data show CDR1 as SGHVS and CDR2 as FQNEAQ. With 5 bases clipped from V and 4 bases from J, the junction kept 11 bases outside the gene matches. CDR3 length equals 15 residues. CDR3 region: CASSQSTGERYEQYF. As DNA, the CDR3 is TGTGCCAGCAGCCAGAGTACAGGGGAGAGGTACGAGCAGTACTTC.